The rows below give T cell receptor beta chains drawn from one sample of a study of T cell repertoires in cytomegalovirus infection. TCRdb recomputed calls from the reads with MiXCR, one row per CDR3 protein. The sample lists 450,000 to 650,000 distinct CDR3 sequences, approximately 26% occurring once. The sequencing sample was made of PBMCs. The receptors were sampled from a human donor in good health (CMV status not recorded). Some clones in this sample may be carry-over from other donors' samples. Each CDR3 is given with its conserved first and last residue. A D gene is named only where the DNA matches it firmly. Not all rows give a size; the values are once, few, many and, for expanded clones, a class.

size: many; D: NA; J: TRBJ1-2; V: TRBV27; CDR3: CASSLSREYGYTF; DNA: TGTGCCAGCAGTTTATCCCGGGAGTATGGCTACACCTTC
size: few; D: TRBD2; J: TRBJ2-5; V: TRBV30; CDR3: CAWSVGSGRTETQYF; DNA: TGTGCCTGGAGTGTAGGTAGCGGGAGGACTGAGACCCAGTACTTC
size: NA; D: TRBD1; J: TRBJ1-5; V: TRBV19; CDR3: CASRIGQGTAVHQPQHF; DNA: TGTGCCAGTAGGATCGGACAGGGGACCGCGGTCCATCAGCCCCAGCATTTT
size: few; D: TRBD1; J: TRBJ1-2; V: TRBV5-4; CDR3: CASSLRDRPGNYGYTF; DNA: TGTGCCAGCAGCTTACGGGACAGGCCTGGTAACTATGGCTACACCTTC
size: NA; D: TRBD1; J: TRBJ1-4; V: TRBV28; CDR3: CASSYRGGLGKLFF; DNA: TGTGCCAGCAGTTACAGGGGGGGCCTTGGAAAACTGTTTTTT
size: NA; D: TRBD1; J: TRBJ2-5; V: TRBV14; CDR3: CASRRTGEGETQYF; DNA: TGTGCCAGCAGACGGACAGGGGAGGGAGAGACCCAGTACTTC
size: many; D: NA; J: TRBJ2-1; V: TRBV6-1; CDR3: CASSEAGGSYNEQFF; DNA: TGTGCCAGCAGTGAAGCAGGGGGCTCCTACAATGAGCAGTTCTTC
size: many; D: NA; J: TRBJ2-2; V: TRBV6-2/TRBV6-3; CDR3: CASGHVGHSFNTGELFF; DNA: TGTGCCAGCGGTCATGTCGGACATTCCTTTAACACCGGGGAGCTGTTTTTT
size: few; D: NA; J: TRBJ2-7; V: TRBV15; CDR3: CATSRDRGPYEQYF; DNA: TGTGCCACCAGCAGAGATCGGGGACCCTACGAGCAGTACTTC
size: many; D: NA; J: TRBJ1-1; V: TRBV7-2; CDR3: CASSLGEYTEAFF; DNA: TGTGCCAGCAGCTTAGGGGAGTATACTGAAGCTTTCTTT
size: few; D: NA; J: TRBJ1-1; V: TRBV29-1; CDR3: CSGVVPGHKNTEAFF; DNA: TGCAGCGGTGTAGTCCCGGGACACAAGAACACTGAAGCTTTCTTT
size: once; D: TRBD2; J: TRBJ2-1; V: TRBV9; CDR3: CASFPTSGGTYNEQFF; DNA: TGTGCCAGTTTCCCGACTAGCGGGGGGACCTACAATGAGCAGTTCTTC
size: few; D: NA; J: TRBJ1-3; V: TRBV5-6; CDR3: CASSFPLGNTIYF; DNA: TGTGCCAGCAGCTTCCCCCTGGGAAACACCATATATTTT
size: few; D: NA; J: TRBJ2-5; V: TRBV28; CDR3: CASSFGWEETQYF; DNA: TGTGCCAGCAGTTTTGGCTGGGAAGAGACCCAGTACTTC
size: few; D: TRBD1; J: TRBJ1-1; V: TRBV7-9; CDR3: CASSLAVPAGGTEAFF; DNA: TGTGCCAGCAGCTTAGCCGTCCCGGCAGGGGGTACTGAAGCTTTCTTT
size: NA; D: NA; J: TRBJ2-1; V: TRBV7-9; CDR3: CASSLVLNNNEQFF; DNA: TGTGCCAGCAGCTTAGTCCTCAATAACAATGAGCAGTTCTTC
size: NA; D: TRBD2; J: TRBJ2-7; V: TRBV29-1; CDR3: CSVEASLTSGTYSYEQYF; DNA: TGCAGCGTTGAGGCGAGTTTGACTAGCGGGACTTATTCCTACGAGCAGTACTTC
size: few; D: NA; J: TRBJ2-3; V: TRBV7-2; CDR3: CASTLESWADTQYF; DNA: TGTGCCAGCACCCTTGAAAGTTGGGCAGATACGCAGTATTTT
size: few; D: TRBD2; J: TRBJ2-1; V: TRBV20-1; CDR3: CSAFPGLAGDEQFF; DNA: TGTAGTGCTTTTCCGGGACTAGCGGGAGACGAGCAGTTCTTC
size: NA; D: NA; J: TRBJ1-2; V: TRBV5-4; CDR3: CASSLGPGAHQYTF; DNA: TGTGCCAGCAGCTTGGGGCCGGGGGCGCATCAGTACACCTTC
size: few; D: TRBD2; J: TRBJ2-5; V: TRBV28; CDR3: CASSLLAAIGETQYF; DNA: TGTGCCAGCAGTTTACTAGCGGCGATTGGCGAGACCCAGTACTTC
size: NA; D: NA; J: TRBJ2-4; V: TRBV20-1; CDR3: CSGAGAAKNIQYF; DNA: TGCAGTGGGGCGGGGGCAGCCAAAAACATTCAGTACTTC
size: NA; D: TRBD2; J: TRBJ2-5; V: TRBV7-6; CDR3: CASSLLAGGPRQETQYF; DNA: TGTGCCAGCAGCTTACTAGCGGGAGGGCCTCGCCAAGAGACCCAGTACTTC
size: many; D: NA; J: TRBJ2-3; V: TRBV12-3/TRBV12-4; CDR3: CASSFGGNDDTQYF; DNA: TGTGCCAGCAGTTTCGGCGGGAACGATGATACGCAGTATTTT
size: NA; D: NA; J: TRBJ2-5; V: TRBV28; CDR3: CASSGGFGTHLPTQYF; DNA: TGTGCCAGCAGTGGGGGATTCGGGACCCATCTCCCCACCCAGTACTTC
size: NA; D: TRBD2; J: TRBJ2-1; V: TRBV19; CDR3: CASQPIGAGDEQFF; DNA: TGTGCCAGCCAACCTATCGGAGCGGGAGATGAGCAGTTCTTC
size: few; D: NA; J: TRBJ2-3; V: TRBV12-3/TRBV12-4; CDR3: CASTPSEGTDTQYF; DNA: TGTGCCAGCACCCCCTCGGAGGGCACAGATACGCAGTATTTT
size: many; D: TRBD1; J: TRBJ1-2; V: TRBV18; CDR3: CASSPGTGLDYTF; DNA: TGTGCCAGCTCACCAGGGACAGGGCTGGACTACACCTTC
size: NA; D: TRBD1; J: TRBJ2-7; V: TRBV29-1; CDR3: CSVEEETGGYEQYF; DNA: TGCAGCGTTGAAGAGGAGACAGGGGGTTACGAGCAGTACTTC
size: NA; D: NA; J: TRBJ2-5; V: TRBV6-5; CDR3: CASSTGYPETQYF; DNA: TGTGCCAGCAGTACCGGATACCCAGAGACCCAGTACTTC
size: NA; D: NA; J: TRBJ1-1; V: TRBV20-1; CDR3: CSARALEAFF; DNA: TGCAGTGCTAGAGCCCTTGAAGCTTTCTTT
size: many; D: NA; J: TRBJ2-1; V: TRBV7-2; CDR3: CASSLVGSSYNEQFF; DNA: TGTGCCAGCAGCTTAGTTGGGAGCTCCTACAATGAGCAGTTCTTC
size: few; D: NA; J: TRBJ1-6; V: TRBV5-6; CDR3: CASSLSGELESPLHF; DNA: TGTGCCAGCAGCTTGAGCGGGGAGTTAGAATCACCCCTCCACTTT
size: NA; D: NA; J: TRBJ2-5; V: TRBV28; CDR3: CASSLRQGGSETQYF; DNA: TGTGCCAGCAGTTTAAGGCAGGGGGGCTCCGAGACCCAGTACTTC
size: NA; D: NA; J: TRBJ2-6; V: TRBV4-1; CDR3: CASSPYRAGANVLTF; DNA: TGCGCCAGCAGCCCGTACAGGGCTGGGGCCAACGTCCTGACTTTC
size: NA; D: NA; J: TRBJ1-1; V: TRBV20-1; CDR3: CSARVNRRSEAFF; DNA: TGCAGTGCTAGAGTTAACAGGCGCTCTGAAGCTTTCTTT
size: few; D: TRBD2; J: TRBJ2-1; V: TRBV7-3; CDR3: CASSLYRGTSGLRSNEQFF; DNA: TGTGCCAGCAGCTTATATAGGGGAACTAGCGGCCTAAGGTCCAATGAGCAGTTCTTC
size: NA; D: NA; J: TRBJ2-4; V: TRBV23-1; CDR3: CASSHYEGGLAKNIQYF; DNA: TGCGCCAGCAGTCATTATGAGGGGGGACTAGCCAAAAACATTCAGTACTTC
size: few; D: NA; J: TRBJ1-1; V: TRBV4-3; CDR3: CASSQELTNTEAFF; DNA: TGCGCCAGCAGCCAGGAACTGACGAACACTGAAGCTTTCTTT
size: once; D: NA; J: TRBJ1-1; V: TRBV19; CDR3: CASSIQVATEAFF; DNA: TGTGCCAGTAGTATACAGGTAGCCACTGAAGCTTTCTTT
size: NA; D: NA; J: TRBJ1-5; V: TRBV7-9; CDR3: CASSFEENQPQHF; DNA: TGTGCCAGCAGCTTTGAAGAAAATCAGCCCCAGCATTTT
size: NA; D: TRBD2; J: TRBJ2-1; V: TRBV4-1; CDR3: CASRSGGRALNEQFF; DNA: TGCGCCAGCCGCTCGGGCGGGAGGGCCCTCAATGAGCAGTTCTTC
size: few; D: NA; J: TRBJ2-1; V: TRBV7-9; CDR3: CASSLADLALDEQFF; DNA: TGTGCCAGCAGCTTAGCGGACCTAGCGCTCGATGAGCAGTTCTTC
size: many; D: TRBD2; J: TRBJ2-1; V: TRBV6-2/TRBV6-3; CDR3: CASSYSPPEGGIYNEQFF; DNA: TGTGCCAGCAGTTACTCGCCCCCTGAGGGAGGGATTTACAATGAGCAGTTCTTC
size: many; D: NA; J: TRBJ1-1; V: TRBV12-3/TRBV12-4; CDR3: CASSPGGGFGSTEAFF; DNA: TGTGCCAGCAGCCCGGGGGGGGGGTTCGGGAGCACTGAAGCTTTCTTT
size: few; D: NA; J: TRBJ1-2; V: TRBV2; CDR3: CASSRQQERGYTF; DNA: TGTGCCAGCAGTCGACAGCAGGAGAGGGGCTACACCTTC
size: many; D: NA; J: TRBJ2-3; V: TRBV25-1; CDR3: CASSGGTGLPITDTQYF; DNA: TGTGCCAGCAGTGGGGGCACCGGACTACCAATAACAGATACGCAGTATTTT
size: few; D: NA; J: TRBJ1-5; V: TRBV18; CDR3: CASSPIGGGMQPQHF; DNA: TGTGCCAGCTCACCTATAGGAGGAGGTATGCAGCCCCAGCATTTT
size: few; D: NA; J: TRBJ1-6; V: TRBV4-1; CDR3: CASSPQGGMASPLHF; DNA: TGCGCCAGCAGCCCACAGGGAGGAATGGCTTCACCCCTCCACTTT
size: NA; D: NA; J: TRBJ1-5; V: TRBV7-6; CDR3: CASSSDGTDQPQHF; DNA: TGTGCCAGCAGCTCAGATGGGACGGATCAGCCCCAGCATTTT
size: few; D: TRBD2; J: TRBJ2-7; V: TRBV7-9; CDR3: CASSPSGHSYEQYF; DNA: TGTGCCAGCAGCCCTAGCGGACACTCCTACGAGCAGTACTTC
size: many; D: NA; J: TRBJ1-2; V: TRBV11-3; CDR3: CASSKGDTANYGYTF; DNA: TGTGCCAGCAGCAAAGGGGATACAGCTAACTATGGCTACACCTTC
size: many; D: TRBD1; J: TRBJ2-5; V: TRBV7-6; CDR3: CASSAGGVDETQYF; DNA: TGTGCCAGCAGCGCAGGGGGCGTTGACGAGACCCAGTACTTC
size: NA; D: NA; J: TRBJ1-1; V: TRBV3-1; CDR3: CASSIRGSAFF; DNA: TGTGCCAGCAGCATCAGGGGTTCAGCTTTCTTT
size: many; D: NA; J: TRBJ1-2; V: TRBV7-2; CDR3: CASSLGGQANYGYTF; DNA: TGTGCCAGCAGCTTAGGGGGCCAGGCAAACTATGGCTACACCTTC
size: few; D: NA; J: TRBJ2-5; V: TRBV15; CDR3: CATSRPRREETQYF; DNA: TGTGCCACCAGCAGGCCCCGCAGGGAAGAGACCCAGTACTTC
size: NA; D: NA; J: TRBJ2-1; V: TRBV19; CDR3: CATLGVGNEQFF; DNA: TGTGCCACTTTAGGAGTTGGGAATGAGCAGTTCTTC
size: few; D: TRBD1; J: TRBJ2-5; V: TRBV18; CDR3: CASSPDRDPETQYF; DNA: TGTGCCAGCTCACCCGACAGGGACCCAGAGACCCAGTACTTC
size: NA; D: NA; J: TRBJ2-3; V: TRBV11-2; CDR3: CASSGYWTDTQYF; DNA: TGTGCCAGCTCTGGGTATTGGACAGATACGCAGTATTTT